Listed below are T cell receptor beta chains from one sample, sequenced in a study. MiXCR was run by TCRdb on the RT-PCR reads, yielding one entry per CDR3 protein. The sample holds about 680,000 distinct CDR3 sequences, 12% to 15% seen once. Sequenced: memory CD4+ T cells from blood. These TCRs come from a female donor in good health, serving as a healthy control. CDR3s include the opening cysteine and the closing phenylalanine or tryptophan. A D gene is named only where the DNA matches it firmly. A clone size is listed for some rows: how often the clone was seen (once, few, many), or a class if it is expanded.

>-|TRBV6-2/TRBV6-3|TRBJ2-1|-
CASSRHAGTSIGEQFF
TGTGCCAGCAGTCGTCACGCCGGGACTTCAATTGGGGAGCAGTTCTTC
>-|TRBV4-3|TRBJ1-2|-
CASSQTLIGAGYTF
TGCGCCAGCAGCCAAACCTTAATCGGGGCTGGCTACACCTTC
>TRBD1|TRBV14|TRBJ2-7|-
CASRETGQGHEQYF
TGTGCCAGCAGGGAAACGGGACAGGGCCACGAGCAGTACTTC
>-|TRBV20-1|TRBJ2-1|few
CSARQAVYNEQFF
TGCAGTGCTAGACAGGCGGTTTACAATGAGCAGTTCTTC
>TRBD1|TRBV28|TRBJ1-6|few
CASSLGGQGERSPLHF
TGTGCCAGCAGTTTAGGGGGACAGGGAGAAAGATCACCCCTCCACTTT
>TRBD1|TRBV2|TRBJ2-7|few
CASTSDRGVSYEQYF
TGTGCCAGCACCTCAGACAGGGGGGTCTCCTACGAGCAGTACTTC
>-|TRBV18|TRBJ1-2|-
CASSPPGPSYGYTF
TGTGCCAGCTCACCACCGGGACCCAGCTATGGCTACACCTTC
>-|TRBV5-6|TRBJ2-5|many
CASSLRSVQETQYF
TGTGCCAGCAGCTTGCGGAGCGTACAAGAGACCCAGTACTTC
>-|TRBV6-6|TRBJ1-5|-
CASSYPKTGGRGQPQHF
TGTGCCAGCAGTTACCCAAAAACGGGGGGACGGGGTCAGCCCCAGCATTTT
>-|TRBV4-3|TRBJ2-7|-
CASSQSWKGAAYEQYF
TGCGCCAGCAGCCAAAGTTGGAAAGGGGCCGCCTACGAGCAGTACTTC
>TRBD1|TRBV4-1|TRBJ1-6|many
CASSRSWDREGSPLHF
TGCGCCAGCAGCCGAAGTTGGGACAGGGAGGGTTCACCCCTCCACTTT
>TRBD1|TRBV5-1|TRBJ2-2|-
CASSLARTGPGTGELFF
TGCGCCAGCAGCTTGGCCCGGACAGGACCTGGGACCGGGGAGCTGTTTTTT
>TRBD1|TRBV4-2|TRBJ2-1|-
CASSQFGQGANEQFF
TGTGCCAGCAGCCAATTCGGACAGGGGGCGAATGAGCAGTTCTTC
>-|TRBV24-1|TRBJ2-1|-
CATSDFIPGSYNEQFF
TGTGCCACCAGTGATTTCATCCCGGGGTCCTACAATGAGCAGTTCTTC
>TRBD2|TRBV20-1|TRBJ2-3|-
CSAASGTSAADTQYF
TGCAGTGCTGCCTCCGGGACTAGCGCCGCAGATACGCAGTATTTT
>-|TRBV5-1|TRBJ1-1|-
CASSYSGAQEAFF
TGCGCCAGCAGCTACAGTGGGGCCCAGGAAGCTTTCTTT
>TRBD1|TRBV27|TRBJ2-7|few
CASSTIRTGGGSYEQYF
TGTGCCAGCAGTACCATAAGGACAGGGGGGGGATCCTACGAGCAGTACTTC
>TRBD2|TRBV7-8|TRBJ2-7|-
CASSYSGRYHEQYF
TGTGCCAGCAGCTATAGCGGGAGATACCACGAGCAGTACTTC
>TRBD1|TRBV7-2|TRBJ2-4|few
CASSKDRVQYF
TGTGCCAGCAGCAAAGACAGGGTTCAGTACTTC
>TRBD1|TRBV7-2|TRBJ1-6|-
CASSLEGARALHF
TGTGCCAGCAGCTTAGAGGGGGCCAGGGCCCTCCACTTT
>TRBD2|TRBV20-1|TRBJ2-1|many
CSATAWRVASGLSEQFF
TGCAGTGCTACCGCCTGGCGTGTCGCTAGCGGGCTTTCAGAACAGTTCTTC
>TRBD1|TRBV19|TRBJ1-2|-
CASSITGQVNNYGYTF
TGTGCCAGTAGTATCACGGGACAGGTCAATAACTATGGCTACACCTTC